The clone carrying this T cell receptor (beta chain) was counted once. This sample is drawn from a study of Ad26.COV2.S vaccination and SARS-CoV-2 variants. As for the study in general: It was the COV1001 Ad26.COV2.S trial arm that included the donor.

The assay was immunoSEQ multiplex PCR, and TCRdb's table has in-frame clones only and misses some. Among roughly 400,000 clones, 90% were seen once, and the ten largest hold around 4.2%. The treatment is: some 20 received Ad26.COV2.S at low or high dose, single or two shots; a few received placebo; per-sample allocation not given. Samples came from day 63 after the first vaccine or placebo injection. The CDR3 contains 18 residues. The chain carries TRBV21-1 and TRBJ2-5; the table names TRBD2, a call not compared with the DNA. TRBV21-1 is assigned pseudogene status. Material: peripheral blood, obtained in a trial of Ad26.COV2.S vaccine versus placebo. The source of this sequence is a person between 18 and 59 years old who received the Ad26.COV2.S COVID-19 vaccine or a placebo. The CDR3 coding sequence is TGTGCCAGCAGCAAAGTCCCACGCTTTTCTAGCGGAGGGGAGACCCAGTACTTC. This encodes CASSKVPRFSSGGETQYF.